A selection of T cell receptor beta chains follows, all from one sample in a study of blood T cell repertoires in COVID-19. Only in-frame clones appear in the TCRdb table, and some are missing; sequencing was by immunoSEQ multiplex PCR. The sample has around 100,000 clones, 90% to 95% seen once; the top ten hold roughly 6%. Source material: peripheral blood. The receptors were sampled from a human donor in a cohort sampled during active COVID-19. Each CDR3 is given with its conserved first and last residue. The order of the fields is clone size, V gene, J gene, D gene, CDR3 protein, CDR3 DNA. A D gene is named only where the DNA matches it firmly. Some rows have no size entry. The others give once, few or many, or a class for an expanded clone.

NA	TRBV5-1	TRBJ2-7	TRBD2	CASSPTSGVGYEQYF	TGCGCCAGCAGCCCCACTAGCGGGGTAGGCTACGAGCAGTACTTC
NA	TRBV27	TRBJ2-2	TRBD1	CASSFTGANTGELFF	TGTGCCAGCAGTTTTACAGGGGCGAACACCGGGGAGCTGTTTTTT
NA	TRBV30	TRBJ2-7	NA	CAWSWSGYPHEQYF	TGTGCCTGGAGTTGGTCAGGGTACCCCCACGAGCAGTACTTC
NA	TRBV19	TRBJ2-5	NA	CASSTPGLSQETQYF	TGTGCCAGTAGTACTCCGGGACTTTCACAAGAGACCCAGTACTTC
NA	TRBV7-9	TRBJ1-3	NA	CASSEGGGRSGNTIYF	TGTGCCAGCAGCGAAGGCGGGGGCCGCTCTGGAAACACCATATATTTT
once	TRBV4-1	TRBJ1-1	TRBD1	CASSQGTGSGITEAFF	TGCGCCAGCAGCCAGGGGACAGGGTCGGGGATAACTGAAGCTTTCTTT
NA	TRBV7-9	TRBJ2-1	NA	CASSLGRAPHNEQFF	TGTGCCAGCAGCTTAGGGAGGGCGCCACACAATGAGCAGTTCTTC
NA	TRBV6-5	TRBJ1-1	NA	CASRGQPYTEAFF	TGTGCCAGCAGAGGACAGCCATACACTGAAGCTTTCTTT
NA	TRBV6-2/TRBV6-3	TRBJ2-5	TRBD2	CASSTVAGGQETQYF	TGTGCCAGCAGTACAGTAGCGGGAGGCCAAGAGACCCAGTACTTC
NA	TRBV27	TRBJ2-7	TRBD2	CASTIFATSGNPYEQYF	TGTGCCAGCACCATTTTCGCCACTAGCGGAAATCCCTACGAGCAGTACTTC
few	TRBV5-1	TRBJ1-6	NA	CASSPMSGTIQTVNSPLHF	TGCGCCAGCAGCCCGATGTCCGGAACTATACAGACAGTTAATTCACCCCTCCACTTT
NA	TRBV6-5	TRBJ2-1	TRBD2	CASRSGRATNEQFF	TGTGCCAGCAGAAGCGGGAGGGCCACTAATGAGCAGTTCTTC
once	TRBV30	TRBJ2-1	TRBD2	CAWSVRGRAPEQFF	TGTGCCTGGAGTGTACGGGGGAGGGCCCCTGAGCAGTTCTTC
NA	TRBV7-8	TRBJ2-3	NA	CASSLGGTIDTQYF	TGTGCCAGCAGCTTAGGGGGCACGATAGATACGCAGTATTTT
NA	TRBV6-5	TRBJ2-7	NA	CASSYSVTGPYEQYF	TGTGCCAGCAGTTACTCCGTGACAGGCCCCTACGAGCAGTACTTC
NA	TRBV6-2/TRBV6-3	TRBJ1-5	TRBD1	CASSETGELNQPQHF	TGTGCCAGCAGCGAGACAGGGGAATTAAATCAGCCCCAGCATTTT
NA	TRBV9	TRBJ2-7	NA	CASSPPPGNVWEQYF	TGTGCCAGCAGCCCCCCCCCAGGGAACGTGTGGGAGCAGTACTTC
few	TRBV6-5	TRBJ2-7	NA	CASSYAPGTSYEQYF	TGTGCCAGCAGTTACGCTCCTGGGACTTCCTACGAGCAGTACTTC
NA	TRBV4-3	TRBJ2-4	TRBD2	CASSPKTSSGPAKNIQYF	TGCGCCAGCAGCCCTAAGACGTCTAGCGGCCCGGCCAAAAACATTCAGTACTTC
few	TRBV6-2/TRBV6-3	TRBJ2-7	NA	CASSRGSLRISHEQYF	TGTGCCAGCAGTCGGGGGTCACTTCGAATTAGCCACGAGCAGTACTTC
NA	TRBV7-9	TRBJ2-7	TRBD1	CASSPAGTGLIRYF	TGTGCCAGCAGCCCAGCCGGGACAGGGTTGATTCGGTACTTC
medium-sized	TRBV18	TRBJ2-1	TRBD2	CASSLAGYSYNEQFF	TGTGCCAGCTCATTAGCGGGTTACTCCTACAATGAGCAGTTCTTC
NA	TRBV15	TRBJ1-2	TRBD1	CATRVTGGYGYTF	TGTGCCACCAGGGTGACAGGGGGTTATGGCTACACCTTC
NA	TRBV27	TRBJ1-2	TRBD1	CASSSTGPHGYTF	TGTGCCAGCAGTTCGACAGGGCCCCATGGCTACACCTTC
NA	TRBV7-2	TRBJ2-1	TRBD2	CASSLRLAGQYNEQFF	TGTGCCAGCAGCTTGAGACTAGCGGGACAATACAATGAGCAGTTCTTC
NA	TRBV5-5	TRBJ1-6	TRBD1	CASSPVGQESSYNSPLHF	TGTGCCAGCAGCCCGGTTGGACAGGAGAGCTCCTATAATTCACCCCTCCACTTT
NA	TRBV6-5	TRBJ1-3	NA	CASSRDTSRGNTIYF	TGTGCCAGCAGTCGAGACACCTCGAGAGGGAACACCATATATTTT
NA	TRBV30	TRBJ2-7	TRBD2	CAWTPGTSGRVGNEQYF	TGTGCCTGGACCCCCGGGACTAGCGGGAGGGTAGGGAACGAGCAGTACTTC
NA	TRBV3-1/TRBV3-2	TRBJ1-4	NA	CASSHEGTGGEKLFF	TGTGCCAGCAGCCATGAAGGGACGGGGGGTGAAAAACTGTTTTTT
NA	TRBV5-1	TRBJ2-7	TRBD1	CASRQEGAVNEQYF	TGCGCCAGCAGGCAAGAGGGGGCGGTAAACGAGCAGTACTTC
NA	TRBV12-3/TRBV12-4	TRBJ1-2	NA	CASSLGPYGYTF	TGTGCCAGCAGTCTAGGGCCCTATGGCTACACCTTC
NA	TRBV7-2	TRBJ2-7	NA	CASSSRGSSYEQYF	TGTGCCAGCAGTTCCAGGGGCTCCTCCTACGAGCAGTACTTC
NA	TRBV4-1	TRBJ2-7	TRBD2	CASSLLGGGSYEQYF	TGCGCCAGCAGCCTTCTAGGCGGGGGTTCCTACGAGCAGTACTTC
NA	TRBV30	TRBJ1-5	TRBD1	CAWSVLSSGGSQPQHF	TGTGCCTGGAGTGTACTAAGCTCAGGGGGCTCTCAGCCCCAGCATTTT
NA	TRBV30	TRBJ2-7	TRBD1	CACSYPGQGAFQQYF	TGTGCCTGTTCTTATCCGGGACAGGGGGCGTTCCAGCAGTACTTC